This entry features one T cell receptor beta chain sequence. The TCR beta profiling, which covered VDJ combination and CDR3 sequence, was carried out using genomic DNA as the template. TCRdb recomputed calls from the reads with MiXCR, one row per CDR3 protein. The sample holds 250,000 to 300,000 distinct CDR3 sequences, under 65% seen once. The CDR3 is 17 residues long. The ends lost 6 bases at V and 7 bases at J; junction bases unmatched: 23. Germline V gene sequence: CDR1 SQVTM, CDR2 ANQGSEA. This entry comes from a study of CD8+CD57+ T cells in acquired aplastic anemia. Study context: The study obtained an average of about 3.2 ug of DNA from sorted CD4+ and CD8+ cells.

Before being chosen for sequencing, patients had shown CD8+CD57+ cell expansion by flow cytometry. A severe acquired aplastic anemia diagnosis applied to all patients. The sequencing sample was made of sorted CD4+, CD8+, or CD8+CD57+ T cells (not recorded which) from PBMCs. The sequence was obtained from a human donor with aplastic anemia. The chain has TRBV29-1 and TRBJ1-2; 7 nucleotides match TRBD1. The CDR3 DNA is TGCAGCGTCCTCCTCCCAGGGGGGTATTGGGGACGGAGTGGCTACACCTTC. Translation gives CSVLLPGGYWGRSGYTF.